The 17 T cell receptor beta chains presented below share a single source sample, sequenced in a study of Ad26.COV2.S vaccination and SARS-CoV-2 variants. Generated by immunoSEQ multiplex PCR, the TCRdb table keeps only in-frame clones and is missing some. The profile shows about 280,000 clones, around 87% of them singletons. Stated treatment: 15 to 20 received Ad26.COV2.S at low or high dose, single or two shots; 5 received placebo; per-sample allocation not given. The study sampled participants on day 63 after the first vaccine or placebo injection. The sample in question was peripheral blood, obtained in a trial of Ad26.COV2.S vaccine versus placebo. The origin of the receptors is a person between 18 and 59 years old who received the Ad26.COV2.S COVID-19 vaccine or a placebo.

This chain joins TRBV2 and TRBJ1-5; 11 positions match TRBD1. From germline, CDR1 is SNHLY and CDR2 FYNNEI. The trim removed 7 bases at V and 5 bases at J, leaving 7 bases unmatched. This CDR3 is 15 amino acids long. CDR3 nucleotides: TGTGCCAGCACCCGGGACAGGGGGTATCATCAGCCCCAGCATTTT. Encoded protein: CASTRDRGYHQPQHF.

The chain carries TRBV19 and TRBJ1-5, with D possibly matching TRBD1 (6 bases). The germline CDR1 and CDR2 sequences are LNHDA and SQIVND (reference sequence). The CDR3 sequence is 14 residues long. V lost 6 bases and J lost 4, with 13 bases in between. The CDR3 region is CASRGGARNQPQHF. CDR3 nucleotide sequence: TGTGCCAGTAGAGGGGGGGCCAGAAATCAGCCCCAGCATTTT. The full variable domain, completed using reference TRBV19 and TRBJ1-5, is DGGITQSPKYLFRKEGQNVTLSCEQNLNHDAMYWYRQDPGQGLRLIYYSQIVNDFQKGDIAEGYSVSREKKESFPLTVTSAQKNPTAFYLCASRGGARNQPQHFGDGTRLSIL.

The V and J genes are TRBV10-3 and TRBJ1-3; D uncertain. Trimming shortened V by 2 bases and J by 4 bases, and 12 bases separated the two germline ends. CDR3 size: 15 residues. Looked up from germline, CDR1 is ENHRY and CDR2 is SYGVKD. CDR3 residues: CAISETLSGGNTIYF. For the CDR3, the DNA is TGTGCCATCAGTGAGACTCTATCCGGGGGAAACACCATATATTTT.

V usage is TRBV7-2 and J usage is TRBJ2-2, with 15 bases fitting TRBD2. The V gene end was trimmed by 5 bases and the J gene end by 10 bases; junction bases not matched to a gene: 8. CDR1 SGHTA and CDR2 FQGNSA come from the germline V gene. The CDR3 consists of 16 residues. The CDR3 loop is CASSPGLAGGPVELFF. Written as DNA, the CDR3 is TGTGCCAGCAGCCCGGGACTAGCGGGAGGCCCGGTGGAGCTGTTTTTT. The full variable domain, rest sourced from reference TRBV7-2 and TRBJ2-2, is GAGVSQSPSNKVTEKGKDVELRCDPISGHTALYWYRQSLGQGLEFLIYFQGNSAPDKSGLPSDRFSAERTGGSVSTLTIQRTQQEDSAVYLCASSPGLAGGPVELFFGEGSRLTVL.

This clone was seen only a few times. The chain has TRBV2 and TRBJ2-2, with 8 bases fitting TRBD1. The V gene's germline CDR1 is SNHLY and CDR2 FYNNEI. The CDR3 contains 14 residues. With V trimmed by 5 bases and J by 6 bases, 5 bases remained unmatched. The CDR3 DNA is TGTGCCAGCAGTTCGGACAGGGTGCCCGGGGAGCTGTTTTTT. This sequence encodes CASSSDRVPGELFF.

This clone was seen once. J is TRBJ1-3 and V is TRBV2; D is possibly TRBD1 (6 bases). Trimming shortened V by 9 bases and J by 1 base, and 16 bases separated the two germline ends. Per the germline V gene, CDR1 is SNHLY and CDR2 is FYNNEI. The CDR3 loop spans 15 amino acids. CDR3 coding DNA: TGTGCCAGTGACCCCCAGGGGTATTCTGGAAACACCATATATTTT. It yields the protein CASDPQGYSGNTIYF.

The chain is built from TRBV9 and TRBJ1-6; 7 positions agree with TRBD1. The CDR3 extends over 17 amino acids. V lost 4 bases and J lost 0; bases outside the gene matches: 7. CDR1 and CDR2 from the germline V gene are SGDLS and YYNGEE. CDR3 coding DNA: TGTGCCAGCAGCCGCGACAGGGAAAGCTCCTATAATTCACCCCTCCACTTT. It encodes CASSRDRESSYNSPLHF.

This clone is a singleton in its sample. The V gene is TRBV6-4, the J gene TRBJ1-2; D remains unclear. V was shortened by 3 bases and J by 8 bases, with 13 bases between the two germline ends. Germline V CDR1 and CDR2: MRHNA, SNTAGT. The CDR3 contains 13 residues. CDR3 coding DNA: TGTGCCAGCAGTGATTTCCCTAAAGAAGGCTACACCTTC. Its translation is CASSDFPKEGYTF.

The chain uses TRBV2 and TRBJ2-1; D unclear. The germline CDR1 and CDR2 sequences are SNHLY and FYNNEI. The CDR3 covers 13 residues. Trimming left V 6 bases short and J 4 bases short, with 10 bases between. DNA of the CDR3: TGTGCCAGCAGAATCCCTGGGTACAATGAGCAGTTCTTC. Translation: CASRIPGYNEQFF.

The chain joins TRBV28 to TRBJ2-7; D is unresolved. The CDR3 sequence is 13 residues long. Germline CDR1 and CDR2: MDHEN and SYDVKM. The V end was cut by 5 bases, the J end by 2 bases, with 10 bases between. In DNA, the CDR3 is TGTGCCAGCAGTACCACAGTTCCCTACGAGCAGTACTTC. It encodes CASSTTVPYEQYF.

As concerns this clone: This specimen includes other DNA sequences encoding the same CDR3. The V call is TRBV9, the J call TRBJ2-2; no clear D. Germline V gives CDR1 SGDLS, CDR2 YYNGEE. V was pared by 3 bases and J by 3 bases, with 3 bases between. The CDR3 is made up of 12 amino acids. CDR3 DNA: TGTGCCAGCAGCGGCGACACCGGGGAGCTGTTTTTT. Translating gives CASSGDTGELFF.

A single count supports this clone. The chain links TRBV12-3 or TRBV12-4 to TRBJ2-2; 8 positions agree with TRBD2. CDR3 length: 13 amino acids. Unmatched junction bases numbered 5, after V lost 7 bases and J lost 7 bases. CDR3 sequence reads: CASNARGVGELFF. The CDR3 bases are TGTGCCAGCAACGCGCGGGGGGTCGGGGAGCTGTTTTTT.

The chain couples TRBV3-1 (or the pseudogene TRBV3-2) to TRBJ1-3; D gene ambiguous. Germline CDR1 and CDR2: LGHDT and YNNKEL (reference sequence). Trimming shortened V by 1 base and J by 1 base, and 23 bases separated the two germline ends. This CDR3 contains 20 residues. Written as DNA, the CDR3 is TGTGCCAGCAGCCAAGCACCGGGCGGGATCACAGCTAGTTCTGGAAACACCATATATTTT. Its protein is CASSQAPGGITASSGNTIYF.

This chain's CDR3 is CASSSGLREGYGYTF. CDR3 nucleotides: TGTGCCAGCAGTTCAGGGTTGAGGGAAGGTTATGGCTACACCTTC. This chain links TRBV6-6 with TRBJ1-2, with D maybe TRBD1 (5 bases). CDR1 is MNHNY, CDR2 SVGAGI, per germline (reference sequence). Trimming left V 4 bases short and J 5 bases short, with 17 bases between. The CDR3 runs to 15 residues.

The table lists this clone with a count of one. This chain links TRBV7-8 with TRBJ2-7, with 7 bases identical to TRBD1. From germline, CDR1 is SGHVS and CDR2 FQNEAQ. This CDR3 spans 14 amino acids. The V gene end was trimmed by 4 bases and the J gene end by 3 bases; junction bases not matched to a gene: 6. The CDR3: CASSSTGSLYEQYF. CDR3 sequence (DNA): TGTGCCAGCAGCTCGACAGGGAGTCTCTACGAGCAGTACTTC.

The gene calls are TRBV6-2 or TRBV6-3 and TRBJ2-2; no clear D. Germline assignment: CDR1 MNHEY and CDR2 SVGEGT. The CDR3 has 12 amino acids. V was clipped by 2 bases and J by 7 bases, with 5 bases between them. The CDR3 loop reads CASSYRVGELFF. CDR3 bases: TGTGCCAGCAGTTACAGGGTCGGGGAGCTGTTTTTT.

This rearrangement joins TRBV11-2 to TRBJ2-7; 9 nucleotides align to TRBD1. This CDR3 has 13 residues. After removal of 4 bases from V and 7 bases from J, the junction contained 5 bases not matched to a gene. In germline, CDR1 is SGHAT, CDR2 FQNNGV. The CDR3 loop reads CASSSQGAEEQYF. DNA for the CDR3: TGTGCCAGCAGCTCACAGGGGGCTGAGGAGCAGTACTTC.